The sequence of this TCR beta chain was determined in a study of monozygotic twins with inflammatory bowel disease. Study results and limitations: Limited power may explain why concordant and discordant twins showed no difference in repertoire similarity.

TCRdb reprocessed the 5' RACE reads and reports one entry per CDR3 protein, with no DNA. The listing contains around 450,000 distinct CDR3 sequences. There are 14 residues in the CDR3. Germline V gene lookup returns CDR1 MNHEY and CDR2 SMNVEV (reference sequence). Of note for this clonotype: The antigen is undetermined.

Sequences were obtained from blood. The sequence derives from a human donor with ulcerative colitis or Crohn's disease, or a healthy co-twin of an affected twin (not recorded which). This chain connects TRBV27 to TRBJ1-1; the D call from TCRdb, TRBD1, cannot be confirmed without DNA. CDR3 sequence: CASSPPGGYTEAFF.